A selection of T cell receptor beta chains follows, all from one sample in a study of identical twins' blood T cells. MiXCR was run by TCRdb on the 5' RACE reads, yielding one entry per CDR3 protein. There are about 370,000 distinct CDR3 sequences in the sample; over 25% occur only once, and approximately 6.6% lies in the top ten. The sample consisted of PBMCs. The receptors here all came from a woman between 18 and 55 years old in good health. Both conserved end residues are part of each CDR3.

len	v_gene	j_gene	CDR3aa
18	TRBV5-6	TRBJ2-1	CASSLAGTGGPHYNEQFF
12	TRBV5-1	TRBJ2-1	CASSSILREQFF
14	TRBV20-1	TRBJ1-1	CSARAWGRVTEAFF
15	TRBV2	TRBJ1-6	CASSGGGAYNSPLHF
14	TRBV12-3/TRBV12-4	TRBJ1-5	CASTQTGSNQPQHF
12	TRBV20-1	TRBJ1-2	CSARGLTYGYTF
14	TRBV5-1	TRBJ1-1	CASSLGLGETEAFF
14	TRBV29-1	TRBJ1-4	CSGTGGATNEKLFF
12	TRBV12-5	TRBJ2-2	CASGLPITRLFF
14	TRBV12-3/TRBV12-4	TRBJ1-2	CASKRAQGVYGYTF
15	TRBV7-2	TRBJ1-1	CASSWLQGARTEAFF
13	TRBV6-6	TRBJ1-1	CASSYYGNTEAFF
16	TRBV20-1	TRBJ1-5	CSAWRVGQTTEGAQHF
15	TRBV5-6	TRBJ1-4	CASRKSRQGNEKLFF
13	TRBV20-1	TRBJ1-4	CSPHRMANEKLFF
16	TRBV3-1	TRBJ2-2	CASSQGLAGGRGELFF
14	TRBV3-2	TRBJ1-1	CASSQGYGNAEAFF
15	TRBV5-1	TRBJ2-3	CASSWVGQGIDTQYF
14	TRBV20-1	TRBJ1-2	CSAFSRQLSYGYTF
13	TRBV6-5	TRBJ1-2	CASSYTQGSGYTF
12	TRBV20-1	TRBJ1-4	CSARRENEKLFF
14	TRBV6-1	TRBJ1-3	CASSEQISGNTIYF
13	TRBV20-1	TRBJ1-1	CSARVARDTEAFF
13	TRBV6-2/TRBV6-3	TRBJ2-1	CASTSGHYNEQFF
16	TRBV5-1	TRBJ2-1	CASSSSGLAIYNEQFF
13	TRBV20-1	TRBJ2-1	CSASPSSDNEQFF
11	TRBV29-1	TRBJ1-1	CSSGTGTEAFF
13	TRBV29-1	TRBJ1-2	CSVEWSLSYGYTF
15	TRBV4-2	TRBJ2-2	CASSQEGVGTGELFF
15	TRBV6-1	TRBJ2-3	CASTMRTGLADTRYF
15	TRBV12-3/TRBV12-4	TRBJ2-4	CASSLSGGTQNIQYF
13	TRBV2	TRBJ1-5	CASKGYNNQPQHF
15	TRBV9	TRBJ2-3	CASSVSERITDTQYF
17	TRBV9	TRBJ2-7	CASSVHPTSRSSYEQYF
15	TRBV29-1	TRBJ2-1	CSVEDSGGKYNEQFF
11	TRBV29-1	TRBJ2-1	CSVNGYNEQFF
11	TRBV20-1	TRBJ1-2	CSAGSNYDYTF
16	TRBV2	TRBJ2-1	CASRRTRDPRRDEQFF
13	TRBV5-1	TRBJ1-2	CASSPGQAMGYTF
15	TRBV5-6	TRBJ2-3	CASSYDSGGTDTQYF
14	TRBV20-1	TRBJ2-1	CSARGGAVYNEQFF
14	TRBV5-1	TRBJ2-2	CASSGTVGTGELFF
15	TRBV11-2	TRBJ2-1	CASSLVASSYNEQFF
15	TRBV3-1	TRBJ2-2	CASSPDLAMTGELFF
18	TRBV6-2/TRBV6-3	TRBJ2-2	CASSYPIGERSHTGELFF
16	TRBV28	TRBJ1-6	CASSSTPGTYNSPLHF
12	TRBV14	TRBJ2-1	CASSRGPNEQFF
13	TRBV11-2	TRBJ1-1	CASSLANRVATFF
18	TRBV3-1	TRBJ2-1	CASSQVDMASGRATEQFF
13	TRBV20-1	TRBJ1-3	CSDRLNSVNTIYF
15	TRBV10-1	TRBJ2-1	CASSDPTSSGIEQFF
11	TRBV10-3	TRBJ2-1	CATRRGGEQFF
15	TRBV5-6	TRBJ2-7	CASSLGGRNSYEQYF
14	TRBV9	TRBJ1-1	CASSPGDRNTEAFF
16	TRBV6-1	TRBJ1-1	CASGLRMGQGNTEAFF
15	TRBV4-1	TRBJ2-1	CANSQVGSSYNEQFF
13	TRBV3-1	TRBJ1-1	CASSQTVNTEAFF